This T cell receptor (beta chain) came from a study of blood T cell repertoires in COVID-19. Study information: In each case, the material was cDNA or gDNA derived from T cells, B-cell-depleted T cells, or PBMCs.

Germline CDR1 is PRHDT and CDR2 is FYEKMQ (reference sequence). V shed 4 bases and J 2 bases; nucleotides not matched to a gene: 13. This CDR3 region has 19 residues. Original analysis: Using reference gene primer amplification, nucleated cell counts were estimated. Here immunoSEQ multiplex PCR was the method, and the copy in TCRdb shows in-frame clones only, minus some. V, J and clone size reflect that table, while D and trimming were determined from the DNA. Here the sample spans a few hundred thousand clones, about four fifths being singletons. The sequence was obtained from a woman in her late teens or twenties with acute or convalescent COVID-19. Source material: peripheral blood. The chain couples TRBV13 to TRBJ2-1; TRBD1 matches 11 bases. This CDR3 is CASSSRDRGSGRAYNEQFF. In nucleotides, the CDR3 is TGTGCCAGCAGCTCCCGGGACAGGGGGAGCGGGCGGGCCTACAATGAGCAGTTCTTC.